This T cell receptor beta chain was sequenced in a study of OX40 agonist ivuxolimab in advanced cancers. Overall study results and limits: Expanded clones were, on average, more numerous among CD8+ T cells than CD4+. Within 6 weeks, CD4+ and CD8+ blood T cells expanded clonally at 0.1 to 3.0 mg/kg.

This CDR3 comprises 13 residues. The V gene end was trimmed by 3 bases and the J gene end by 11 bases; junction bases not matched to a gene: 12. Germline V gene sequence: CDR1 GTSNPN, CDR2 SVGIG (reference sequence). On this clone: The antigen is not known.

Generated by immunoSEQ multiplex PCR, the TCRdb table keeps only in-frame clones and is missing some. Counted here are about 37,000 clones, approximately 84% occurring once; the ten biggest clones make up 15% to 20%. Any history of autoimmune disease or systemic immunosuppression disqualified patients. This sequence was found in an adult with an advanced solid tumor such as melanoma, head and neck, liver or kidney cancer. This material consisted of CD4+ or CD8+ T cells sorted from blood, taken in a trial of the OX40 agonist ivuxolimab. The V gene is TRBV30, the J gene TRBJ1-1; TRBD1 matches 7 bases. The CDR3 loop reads CAWREPGGFGAFF. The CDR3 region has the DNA TGTGCCTGGAGGGAGCCAGGGGGATTTGGGGCTTTCTTT. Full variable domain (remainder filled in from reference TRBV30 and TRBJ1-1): SQTIHQWPATLVQPVGSPLSLECTVEGTSNPNLYWYRQAAGRGLQLLFYSVGIGQISSEVPQNLSASRPQDRQFILSSKKLLLSDSGFYLCAWREPGGFGAFFGQGTRLTVV.